Presented here are 20 T cell receptor beta chains from one specimen sequenced in a study of CXCR3-negative and CXCR3-positive naive CD8 T cells. The method, 5' RACE with UMI labels, was used to prepare the TRB cDNA libraries. TCRdb reprocessed the 5' RACE reads, keeping one entry per CDR3 protein, no DNA. This sample's table has 50,000 to 65,000 distinct CDR3 sequences. Sequencing used naive CXCR3- CD8+ T cells from blood. Specified subset: CD45RO-CCR7+CD27+CD95- naive CD8+ T cells lacking CXCR3 (TNR3-). Source of these receptors: a human donor in good health. Some clones in this sample may be carry-over from other donors' samples.

CDR3 sequence: CSVAGLGKETQYF. The chain recombines TRBV29-1 with TRBJ2-5; TCRdb's D call of TRBD1 is untestable without DNA. The germline V gene has CDR1 SQVTM and CDR2 ANQGSEA. CDR3 size: 13 residues.

J is TRBJ2-7 and V is TRBV7-2; the TCRdb call, TRBD2, lacks DNA for checking. The germline CDR1 and CDR2 sequences are SGHTA and FQGNSA. The CDR3 is 17 residues long. CDR3 residues: CASSFHIPGTIGYEQYF.

V usage is TRBV28 and J usage is TRBJ2-7. From germline, CDR1 is MDHEN and CDR2 SYDVKM. This CDR3 has 13 residues. CDR3 in amino acids: CASSFDSSYEQYF.

The chain joins TRBV29-1 to TRBJ2-5; TCRdb selects TRBD2, and the lack of DNA leaves this call unchecked. Germline CDR1 and CDR2: SQVTM and ANQGSEA. The CDR3 totals 17 residues. The chain's CDR3 is CSVEGASSQVGEETQYF.

The V gene is TRBV5-1, the J gene TRBJ2-1; TCRdb names TRBD2, which stays unverified in the absence of DNA. The length of the CDR3 is 16 residues. Germline values: CDR1 SGHRS, CDR2 YFSETQ. The CDR3: CASSLVLAGSYNEQFF.

The chain is built from TRBV10-3 and TRBJ2-3; without DNA, the TCRdb call of TRBD2 cannot be checked. From germline, CDR1 is ENHRY and CDR2 SYGVKD. The CDR3 runs to 17 residues. The CDR3 spells CAISESSTSGGRDTQYF.

The chain employs TRBV29-1 and TRBJ2-2. Germline CDR1 and CDR2: SQVTM and ANQGSEA. This CDR3 is built from 15 residues. The CDR3 here is CSVEWQPPNTGELFF.

V and J are TRBV13 and TRBJ2-5; there is no DNA to check the TCRdb D call of TRBD2. CDR1 is PRHDT and CDR2 is FYEKMQ in the germline V gene (reference sequence). This CDR3 spans 15 amino acids. CDR3 sequence reads: CASSLLAGGQETQYF.

The genes are TRBV7-9 and TRBJ2-1; TCRdb's D call of TRBD1 is untestable without DNA. The CDR3 consists of 16 residues. CDR1 SEHNR and CDR2 FQNEAQ come from the germline V gene (reference sequence). The CDR3 spells CASSIRTGVSYNEQFF.

This rearrangement joins TRBV27 to TRBJ2-5; TCRdb picks TRBD2, but there is no DNA to check that call. This CDR3 has 15 amino acids. Per germline, CDR1 MNHEY and CDR2 SMNVEV (reference sequence). The CDR3 protein is CASSPRTSGGETQYF.

The CDR3 region is CASRQGNTEAFF. The genes are TRBV28 and TRBJ1-1; the TCRdb D gene call, TRBD1, has no DNA to confirm it. Germline CDR1 and CDR2: MDHEN and SYDVKM. The CDR3 contains 12 residues.

The V call is TRBV5-1, the J call TRBJ2-1. The CDR3 is 15 amino acids. CDR1 is SGHRS, CDR2 YFSETQ, per germline. CDR3 region: CASSLAPIGYNEQFF.

This chain uses TRBV4-1 with TRBJ1-2; lacking DNA, the TRBD1 call made by TCRdb goes unchecked. In germline, CDR1 is MGHRA, CDR2 YSYEKL. The CDR3 contains 17 residues. CDR3 residues: CASSQAGSGGELYGYTF.

The chain combines TRBV7-9 with TRBJ2-3; the TCRdb D gene call, TRBD2, has no DNA to confirm it. The CDR3 is made up of 16 amino acids. CDR1 and CDR2 (germline): SEHNR, FQNEAQ (reference sequence). CDR3 amino acids: CASSPFGGDRTDTQYF.

V usage is TRBV7-6 and J usage is TRBJ2-1; no DNA is available, so the TRBD1 call from TCRdb remains unchecked. The CDR3 has 15 amino acids. Germline CDR1 SGHVS, CDR2 FNYEAQ. The CDR3 loop reads CASSPRVAAYNEQFF.

The chain is built from TRBV11-1 and TRBJ2-1; the D call of TRBD1 rests on TCRdb alone, since no DNA is present to check it. The germline V gene encodes CDR1 SGHAT and CDR2 FQDESV (reference sequence). The CDR3 is 14 residues long. The CDR3 loop is CASSPRGNYNEQFF.

The chain uses TRBV7-6 and TRBJ2-7; TCRdb selects TRBD1, and the lack of DNA leaves this call unchecked. The CDR3 runs to 13 residues. Germline V gene lookup returns CDR1 SGHVS and CDR2 FNYEAQ. The CDR3: CASSAAGPAEQYF. Drawing the rest from reference TRBV7-6 and TRBJ2-7, the complete variable domain is GAGVSQSPRYKVTKRGQDVALRCDPISGHVSLYWYRQALGQGPEFLTYFNYEAQQDKSGLPNDRFSAERPEGSISTLTIQRTEQRDSAMYRCASSAAGPAEQYFGPGTRLTVT.

The chain uses TRBV7-6 and TRBJ2-2; the D gene TCRdb calls, TRBD1, cannot be checked with no DNA. Germline CDR1 reads SGHVS; CDR2 reads FNYEAQ. The length of the CDR3 is 16 residues. CDR3 in amino acids: CASSLVDRGPSGELFF.

The rearrangement joins TRBV5-1 to TRBJ2-1; the D call of TRBD2 rests on TCRdb alone, since no DNA is present to check it. Germline V gene lookup returns CDR1 SGHRS and CDR2 YFSETQ. The length of the CDR3 is 16 residues. The CDR3 is CASSLEGGGAVNEQFF.

The chain has TRBV19 and TRBJ2-1; with no DNA, the TCRdb D assignment of TRBD1 cannot be verified. The CDR3 covers 15 residues. From germline, CDR1 is LNHDA and CDR2 SQIVND (reference sequence). The chain's CDR3 is CASSITGFPYNEQFF.